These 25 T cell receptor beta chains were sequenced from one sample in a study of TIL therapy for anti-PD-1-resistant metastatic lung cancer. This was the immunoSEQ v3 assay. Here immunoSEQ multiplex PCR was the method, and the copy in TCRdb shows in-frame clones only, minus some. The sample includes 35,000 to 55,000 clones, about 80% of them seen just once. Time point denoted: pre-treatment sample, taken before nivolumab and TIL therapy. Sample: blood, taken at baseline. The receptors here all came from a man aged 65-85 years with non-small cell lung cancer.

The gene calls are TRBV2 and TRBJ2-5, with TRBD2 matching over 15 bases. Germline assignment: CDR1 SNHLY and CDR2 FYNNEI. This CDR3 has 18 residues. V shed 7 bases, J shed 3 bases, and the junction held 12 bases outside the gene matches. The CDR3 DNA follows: TGTGCCAGCACTGGACTAGCGGGAGGGCCGGTTCAAAAAGAGACCCAGTACTTC. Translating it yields CASTGLAGGPVQKETQYF.

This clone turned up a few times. DNA of the CDR3: TGTGCCATCGGAACCGGGGAGCTGTTTTTT. It specifies CAIGTGELFF. The genes are TRBV10-3 and TRBJ2-2; D unclear. The ends were cut back, 8 bases at V and 5 bases at J, with 3 bases in the middle. This CDR3 comprises 10 residues. CDR1 ENHRY and CDR2 SYGVKD come from the germline V gene.

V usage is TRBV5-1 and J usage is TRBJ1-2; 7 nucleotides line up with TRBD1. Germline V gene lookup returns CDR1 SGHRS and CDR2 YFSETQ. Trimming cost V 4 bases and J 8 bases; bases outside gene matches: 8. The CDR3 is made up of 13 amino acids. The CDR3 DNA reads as TGCGCCAGCAGCCCAGGGACAGTGGACGGCTACACCTTC. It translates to CASSPGTVDGYTF.

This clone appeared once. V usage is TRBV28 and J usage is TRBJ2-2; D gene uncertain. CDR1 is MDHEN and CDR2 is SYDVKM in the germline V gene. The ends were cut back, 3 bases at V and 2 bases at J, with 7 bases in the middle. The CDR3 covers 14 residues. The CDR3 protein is CASSFLDNTGELFF. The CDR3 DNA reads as TGTGCCAGCAGTTTTCTGGATAACACCGGGGAGCTGTTTTTT.

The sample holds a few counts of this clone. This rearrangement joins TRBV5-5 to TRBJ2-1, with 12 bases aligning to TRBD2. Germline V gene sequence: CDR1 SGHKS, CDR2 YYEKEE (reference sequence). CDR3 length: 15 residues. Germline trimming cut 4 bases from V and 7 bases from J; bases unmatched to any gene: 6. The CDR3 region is CASSLTSGGPNEQFF. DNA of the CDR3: TGTGCCAGCAGCCTGACTAGCGGGGGACCAAATGAGCAGTTCTTC.

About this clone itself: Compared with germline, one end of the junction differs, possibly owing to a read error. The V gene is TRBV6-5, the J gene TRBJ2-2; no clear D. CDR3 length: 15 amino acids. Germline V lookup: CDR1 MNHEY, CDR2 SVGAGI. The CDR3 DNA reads TGTGCCAGCATTCCTTCCGGTACGAAGACCGGGGAGCTGTTTTTT. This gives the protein CASIPSGTKTGELFF.

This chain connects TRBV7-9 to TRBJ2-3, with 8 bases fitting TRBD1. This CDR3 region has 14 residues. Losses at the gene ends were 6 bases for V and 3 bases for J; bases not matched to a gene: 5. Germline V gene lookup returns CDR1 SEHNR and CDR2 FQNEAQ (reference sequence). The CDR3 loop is CASRPRGLTDTQYF. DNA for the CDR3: TGTGCCAGCAGACCCAGGGGGCTAACAGATACGCAGTATTTT.

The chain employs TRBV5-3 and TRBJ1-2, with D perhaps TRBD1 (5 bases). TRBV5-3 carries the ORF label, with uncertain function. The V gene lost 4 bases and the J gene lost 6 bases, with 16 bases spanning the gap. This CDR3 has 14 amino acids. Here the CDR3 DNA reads TGTGCCAGAAGCCCTAAGTTGCAGGGAGATGGCTACACCTTC. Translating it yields CARSPKLQGDGYTF.

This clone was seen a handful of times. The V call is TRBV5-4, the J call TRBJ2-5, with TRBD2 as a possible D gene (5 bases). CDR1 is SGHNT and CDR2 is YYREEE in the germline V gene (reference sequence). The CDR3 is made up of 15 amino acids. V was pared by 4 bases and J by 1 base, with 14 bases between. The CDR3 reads CASSSLSDGQETQYF. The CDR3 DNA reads TGTGCCAGCAGCAGCCTTAGCGACGGCCAAGAGACCCAGTACTTC.

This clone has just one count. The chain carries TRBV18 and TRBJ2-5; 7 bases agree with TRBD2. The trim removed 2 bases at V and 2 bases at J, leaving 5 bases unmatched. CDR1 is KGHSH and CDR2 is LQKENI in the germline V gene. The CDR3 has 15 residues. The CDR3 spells CASSPNRGGQETQYF. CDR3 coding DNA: TGTGCCAGCTCACCAAATAGGGGAGGGCAAGAGACCCAGTACTTC.

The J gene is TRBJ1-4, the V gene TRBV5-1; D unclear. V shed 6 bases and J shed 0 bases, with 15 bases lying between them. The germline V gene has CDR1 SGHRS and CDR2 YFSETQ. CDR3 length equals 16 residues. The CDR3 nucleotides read TGCGCCAGCACCTCCGGCGGGTCTGCAACTAATGAAAAACTGTTTTTT. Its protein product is CASTSGGSATNEKLFF.

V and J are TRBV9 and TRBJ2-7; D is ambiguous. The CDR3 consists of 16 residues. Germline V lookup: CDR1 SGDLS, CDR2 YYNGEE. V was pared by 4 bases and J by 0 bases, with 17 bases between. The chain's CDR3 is CASSPRGRTYSYEQYF. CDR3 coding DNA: TGTGCCAGCAGCCCCAGAGGAAGGACCTACTCCTACGAGCAGTACTTC.

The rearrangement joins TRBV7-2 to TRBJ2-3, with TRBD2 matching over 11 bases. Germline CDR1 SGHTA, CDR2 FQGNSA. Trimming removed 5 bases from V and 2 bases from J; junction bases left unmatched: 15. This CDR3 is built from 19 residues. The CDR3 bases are TGTGCCAGCAGCAAAAAAAACCCACTAGCGGGAGCCCTCACAGATACGCAGTATTTT. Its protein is CASSKKNPLAGALTDTQYF.

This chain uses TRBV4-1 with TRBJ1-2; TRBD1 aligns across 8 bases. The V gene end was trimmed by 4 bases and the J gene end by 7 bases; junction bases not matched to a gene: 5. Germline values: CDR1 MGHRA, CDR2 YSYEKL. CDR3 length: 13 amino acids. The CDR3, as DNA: TGCGCCAGCAGCCCCCCGGACAGGGCTGGCTACACCTTC. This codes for CASSPPDRAGYTF.

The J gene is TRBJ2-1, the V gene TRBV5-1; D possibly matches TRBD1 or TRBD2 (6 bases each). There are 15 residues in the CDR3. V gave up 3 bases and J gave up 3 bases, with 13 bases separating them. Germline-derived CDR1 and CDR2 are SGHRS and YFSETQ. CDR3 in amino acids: CASSSGAFNYNEQFF. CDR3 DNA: TGCGCCAGCAGCTCGGGGGCATTTAACTACAATGAGCAGTTCTTC. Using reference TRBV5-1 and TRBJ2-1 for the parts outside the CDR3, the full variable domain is KAGVTQTPRYLIKTRGQQVTLSCSPISGHRSVSWYQQTPGQGLQFLFEYFSETQRNKGNFPGRFSGRQFSNSRSEMNVSTLELGDSALYLCASSSGAFNYNEQFFGPGTRLTVL.

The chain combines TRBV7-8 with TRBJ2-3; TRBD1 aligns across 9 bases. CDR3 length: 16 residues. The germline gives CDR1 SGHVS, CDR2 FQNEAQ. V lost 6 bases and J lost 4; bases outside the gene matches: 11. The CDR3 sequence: CASSRPSDRGSDTQYF. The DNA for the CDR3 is TGTGCCAGCAGTCGCCCGTCGGACAGGGGTTCAGATACGCAGTATTTT. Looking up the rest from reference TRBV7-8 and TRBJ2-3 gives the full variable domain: GAGVSQSPRYKVAKRGQDVALRCDPISGHVSLFWYQQALGQGPEFLTYFQNEAQLDKSGLPSDRFFAERPEGSVSTLKIQRTQQEDSAVYLCASSRPSDRGSDTQYFGPGTRLTVL.

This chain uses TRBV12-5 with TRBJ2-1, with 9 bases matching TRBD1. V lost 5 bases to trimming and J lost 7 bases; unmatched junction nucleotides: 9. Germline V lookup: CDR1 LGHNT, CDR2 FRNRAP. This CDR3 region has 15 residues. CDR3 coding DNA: TGTGCTAGTGGTCCGACAGGGGGTTTGGTGAATGAGCAGTTCTTC. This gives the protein CASGPTGGLVNEQFF. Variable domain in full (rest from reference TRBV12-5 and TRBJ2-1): DARVTQTPRHKVTEMGQEVTMRCQPILGHNTVFWYRQTMMQGLELLAYFRNRAPLDDSGMPKDRFSAEMPDATLATLKIQPSEPRDSAVYFCASGPTGGLVNEQFFGPGTRLTVL.

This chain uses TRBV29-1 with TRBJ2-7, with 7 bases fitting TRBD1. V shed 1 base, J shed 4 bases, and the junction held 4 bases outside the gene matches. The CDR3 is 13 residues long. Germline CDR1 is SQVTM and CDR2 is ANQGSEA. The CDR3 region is CSVEARQGYEQYF. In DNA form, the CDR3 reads TGCAGCGTTGAAGCGCGACAGGGATACGAGCAGTACTTC.

Here the CDR3 reads CASSFNHYEQYF. DNA for the CDR3: TGTGCCAGCAGTTTCAATCACTACGAGCAGTACTTC. The chain employs TRBV28 and TRBJ2-7; D remains ambiguous. The germline gives CDR1 MDHEN, CDR2 SYDVKM. V lost 3 bases and J lost 3, with 6 bases in between. The CDR3 is 12 residues long.

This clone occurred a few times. The CDR3 DNA is TGTGCCAGCAGTACTAACACTGAAGCTTTCTTT. It is translated as CASSTNTEAFF. The chain is built from TRBV2 and TRBJ1-1; D remains unclear. CDR1 SNHLY and CDR2 FYNNEI come from the germline V gene. The CDR3 is made up of 11 amino acids. V lost 5 bases, J lost 2 bases, and 3 bases lay in between.

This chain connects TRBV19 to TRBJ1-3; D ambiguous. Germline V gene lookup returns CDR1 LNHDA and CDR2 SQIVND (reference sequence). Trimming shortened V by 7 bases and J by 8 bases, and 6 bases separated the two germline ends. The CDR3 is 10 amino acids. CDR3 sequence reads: CASTGDTIYF. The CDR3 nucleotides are TGTGCCAGTACCGGTGACACCATATATTTT. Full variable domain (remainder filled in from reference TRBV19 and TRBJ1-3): DGGITQSPKYLFRKEGQNVTLSCEQNLNHDAMYWYRQDPGQGLRLIYYSQIVNDFQKGDIAEGYSVSREKKESFPLTVTSAQKNPTAFYLCASTGDTIYFGEGSWLTVV.

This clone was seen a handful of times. As DNA, the CDR3 is TGTGCCAGCAGTGTGGACAGAGATAATCAGCCCCAGCATTTT. Protein product: CASSVDRDNQPQHF. V is TRBV2 and J is TRBJ1-5, with a weak D call TRBD1 (6 bases). Trimming pared 4 bases from V and 4 bases from J, leaving 11 bases between. This CDR3 is built from 14 residues. Germline V gene data show CDR1 as SNHLY and CDR2 as FYNNEI.

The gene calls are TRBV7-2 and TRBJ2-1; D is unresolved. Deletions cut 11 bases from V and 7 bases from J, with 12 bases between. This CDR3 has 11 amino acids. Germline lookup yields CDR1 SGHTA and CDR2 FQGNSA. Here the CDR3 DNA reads TGTGCCCTGACCCCAAAAAATGAGCAGTTCTTC. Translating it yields CALTPKNEQFF.

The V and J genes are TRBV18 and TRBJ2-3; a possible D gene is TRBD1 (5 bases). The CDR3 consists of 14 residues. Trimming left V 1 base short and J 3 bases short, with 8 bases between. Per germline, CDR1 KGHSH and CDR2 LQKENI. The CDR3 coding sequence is TGTGCCAGCTCACCACGTGCAGGGACAGATACGCAGTATTTT. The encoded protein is CASSPRAGTDTQYF.

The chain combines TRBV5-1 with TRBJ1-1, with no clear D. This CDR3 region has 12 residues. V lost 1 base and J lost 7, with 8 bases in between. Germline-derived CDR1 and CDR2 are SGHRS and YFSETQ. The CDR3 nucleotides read TGCGCCAGCAGCTTGTCTCTAGATGAAGCTTTCTTT. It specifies CASSLSLDEAFF.